Listed below are T cell receptor beta chains from one sample, sequenced in a study of regulatory T cells in long-lasting Graves disease. Using its own MiXCR run on the multiplex PCR reads, TCRdb lists one record per CDR3 protein. Here the sample spans fewer than 600,000 distinct CDR3 sequences, approximately 23% being singletons. Sequencing used peripheral blood mononuclear cells (PBMCs), obtained when the disease was refractory, from a patient treated with antithyroid drugs. All receptors come from a female donor with Graves disease. The CDR3 runs from the conserved cysteine through the conserved F or W. The order of the fields is D gene, clone size, V gene, J gene, CDR3 protein, CDR3 DNA. D genes are given only for firm matches. Where a row states a size, it is once, few, many or the class of an expanded clone; other rows omit it.

>TRBD1|few|TRBV7-2|TRBJ2-7
CASSPGTVAYEQYF
TGTGCCAGCAGCCCAGGGACAGTGGCCTACGAGCAGTACTTC
>NA|NA|TRBV5-1|TRBJ1-5
CASRVGAGDNQPQHF
TGCGCCAGCAGGGTGGGGGCAGGGGACAATCAGCCCCAGCATTTT
>TRBD2|few|TRBV12-3/TRBV12-4|TRBJ2-1
CASSPTLAGGLYNEQFF
TGTGCCAGCAGTCCGACGCTAGCGGGAGGTCTCTACAATGAGCAGTTCTTC
>NA|few|TRBV9|TRBJ2-2
CASSDGGSANTGELFF
TGTGCCAGCAGCGATGGGGGCAGCGCGAACACCGGGGAGCTGTTTTTT
>NA|NA|TRBV6-9|TRBJ2-7
CASSYSSQAYEQYF
TGTGCCAGCAGTTACTCTTCCCAGGCCTACGAGCAGTACTTC
>NA|many|TRBV28|TRBJ2-5
CASTGRAQGTQYF
TGTGCCAGCACCGGCAGGGCCCAGGGGACCCAGTACTTC
>TRBD2|NA|TRBV11-3|TRBJ2-7
CASSSPGLAGVHEQYF
TGTGCCAGCAGCTCCCCGGGACTAGCTGGAGTTCACGAGCAGTACTTC
>NA|NA|TRBV7-6|TRBJ2-5
CASSLSRSEAETQYF
TGTGCCAGCAGCTTAAGTCGCAGCGAGGCGGAGACCCAGTACTTC
>NA|many|TRBV10-3|TRBJ1-1
CAISESEVGTEAFF
TGTGCCATCAGTGAATCGGAGGTAGGCACTGAAGCTTTCTTT
>NA|NA|TRBV6-2/TRBV6-3|TRBJ1-1
CASSYIQEMNTEAFF
TGTGCCAGCAGTTACATCCAGGAGATGAACACTGAAGCTTTCTTT
>NA|NA|TRBV19|TRBJ2-5
CASSISTGIQETQYF
TGTGCCAGTAGTATTTCGACGGGTATACAAGAGACCCAGTACTTC
>TRBD1|few|TRBV7-9|TRBJ1-2
CASSSRQGDSNYGYTF
TGTGCCAGCAGCTCACGACAGGGTGATTCCAACTATGGCTACACCTTC
>TRBD1|NA|TRBV7-2|TRBJ2-2
CASSPRQTGVTGELFF
TGTGCCAGCAGCCCGAGACAGACAGGGGTCACCGGGGAGCTGTTTTTT